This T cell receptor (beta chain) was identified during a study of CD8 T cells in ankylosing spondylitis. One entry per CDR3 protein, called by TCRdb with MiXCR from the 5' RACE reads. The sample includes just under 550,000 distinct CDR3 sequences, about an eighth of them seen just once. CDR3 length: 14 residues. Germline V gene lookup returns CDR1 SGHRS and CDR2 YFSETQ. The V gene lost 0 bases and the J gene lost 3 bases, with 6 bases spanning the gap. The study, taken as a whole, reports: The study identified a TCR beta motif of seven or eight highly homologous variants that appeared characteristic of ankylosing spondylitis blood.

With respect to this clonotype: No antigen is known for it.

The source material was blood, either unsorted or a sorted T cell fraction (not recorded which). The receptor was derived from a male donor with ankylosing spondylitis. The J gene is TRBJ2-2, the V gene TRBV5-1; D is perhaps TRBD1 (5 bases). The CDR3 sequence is CASSLGQHTGELFF. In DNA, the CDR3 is TGCGCCAGCAGCTTGGGACAGCACACCGGGGAGCTGTTTTTT.